This entry lists 15 T cell receptor beta chains sequenced from one sample in a study of T cells in Graves' hyperthyroidism and ophthalmopathy. TCR beta CDR3 regions were amplified from RNA. Researchers ran a first-round RT-PCR on the TCR CDR3 using the HTBI primer set. TCRdb used MiXCR to reprocess the multiplex PCR reads, holding one entry per CDR3 protein. The table includes 450,000 to 700,000 distinct CDR3 sequences, 40% to 55% detected once. The sequenced sample consisted of peripheral blood or thyroid tissue (not recorded which). Every receptor here comes from an adult woman with Graves' disease, either hyperthyroidism or ophthalmopathy (not recorded which).

In this sample, this clonotype turned up many times. The V call is TRBV2, the J call TRBJ2-7; D not resolved. From germline, CDR1 is SNHLY and CDR2 FYNNEI. Deletions cut 4 bases from V and 0 bases from J, with 10 bases between. The CDR3 has 14 amino acids. CDR3 protein: CASSVEGYSYEQYF. In nucleotides, the CDR3 is TGTGCCAGCAGTGTAGAAGGTTACTCCTACGAGCAGTACTTC.

This clonotype turned up a few times. The gene calls are TRBV27 and TRBJ1-5, with D possibly TRBD1 on 5 matching bases. The CDR3 contains 14 residues. Trimming left V 8 bases short and J 1 base short, with 12 bases between. Germline CDR1 and CDR2: MNHEY and SMNVEV (reference sequence). The CDR3 region has the DNA TGTGCCAGCGGGAACGGGGACAGCAATCAGCCCCAGCATTTT. Translated, it gives CASGNGDSNQPQHF.

This clonotype appeared many times. This chain joins TRBV15 and TRBJ2-7; the match to TRBD1 covers 8 bases. The CDR3 is made up of 15 amino acids. With V trimmed by 4 bases and J by 4 bases, 9 bases remained unmatched. The germline V gene has CDR1 LNHNV and CDR2 YYDKDF (reference sequence). The CDR3 loop is CATSTTDRGSYEQYF. CDR3 bases: TGTGCCACCAGCACAACCGACAGGGGCTCGTACGAGCAGTACTTC.

The J gene is TRBJ1-1, the V gene TRBV29-1, with D possibly matching TRBD1 (5 bases). Germline V CDR1 and CDR2: SQVTM, ANQGSEA. Trimming removed 5 bases from V and 1 base from J, with 11 bases in between. This CDR3 region has 13 residues. The CDR3 loop reads CSVRDGWNTEAFF. The CDR3 region has the DNA TGCAGCGTTAGGGACGGCTGGAACACTGAAGCTTTCTTT.

The gene calls are TRBV7-1 and TRBJ1-1, with TRBD1 matching over 9 bases. TRBV7-1 is marked as an open reading frame, function uncertain. The trim removed 3 bases at V and 1 base at J, leaving 15 bases unmatched. CDR3 length: 19 residues. The CDR3 protein is CASSSIGTGSKSWNTEAFF. The CDR3 DNA is TGTGCCAGCAGCTCCATTGGGACAGGGAGTAAAAGTTGGAACACTGAAGCTTTCTTT.

The chain uses TRBV2 and TRBJ2-6, with TRBD1 matching 7 bases. The CDR3 runs 16 residues. Trimming cost V 2 bases and J 2 bases; bases outside gene matches: 3. Germline loops: CDR1 SNHLY, CDR2 FYNNEI. The CDR3 sequence is CASSEQGVAGANVLTF. The DNA for the CDR3 is TGTGCCAGCAGTGAACAGGGGGTAGCTGGGGCCAACGTCCTGACTTTC.

The sample holds a few counts of this clonotype. A read error may be the cause here, since a much bigger clone is one base away. The rearrangement joins TRBV4-1 to TRBJ1-1; D is uncertain. Germline V gives CDR1 MGHRA, CDR2 YSYEKL. This CDR3 spans 15 amino acids. CDR3 DNA: TGCGCCGGCAGCCAAGATGCGAGACCTAACACTGAAGCTTTCTTT. Its protein product is CAGSQDARPNTEAFF.

The chain links TRBV6-1 to TRBJ2-7; 7 bases match TRBD2. The germline V gene has CDR1 MNHNS and CDR2 SASEGT. CDR3 length: 15 residues. V lost 6 bases to trimming and J lost 0 bases; unmatched junction nucleotides: 8. The CDR3 nucleotides are TGTGCCAGCAGCCTACTAGCGTCCAGCTCCTACGAGCAGTACTTC. Amino acids: CASSLLASSSYEQYF.

The chain combines TRBV12-3 or TRBV12-4 with TRBJ1-1; 8 positions match TRBD1. The CDR3 sequence is 14 residues long. The trim removed 3 bases at V and 6 bases at J, leaving 6 bases unmatched. Written as DNA, the CDR3 is TGTGCCAGCAGTTTGCCGGGACAGGCTGCTGAAGCTTTCTTT. Translated: CASSLPGQAAEAFF.

This clonotype was counted many times. CDR3 loop: CASSPRQGATDTQYF. DNA for the CDR3: TGTGCCAGCAGCCCGAGACAGGGGGCCACAGATACGCAGTATTTT. This rearrangement joins TRBV11-3 to TRBJ2-3; 10 bases line up with TRBD1. Germline V CDR1 and CDR2: SGHNT, YENEEA. This CDR3 has 15 amino acids. J lost 2 bases, V lost 5 bases, and 4 bases had no gene match.

The gene calls are TRBV9 and TRBJ2-1; 11 bases map to TRBD2. CDR1 is SGDLS, CDR2 YYNGEE, per germline. Trimming cost V 6 bases and J 9 bases; bases outside gene matches: 14. The CDR3 loop spans 16 amino acids. Here the CDR3 reads CASTASVLAGVGEQFF. The CDR3 bases are TGTGCCAGCACCGCGTCGGTACTAGCGGGAGTGGGTGAGCAGTTCTTC.

This clonotype was detected only a few times. The chain is built from TRBV12-3 or TRBV12-4 and TRBJ2-3; the D is unclear. Trimming took 3 bases from V and 1 from J, leaving 8 bases between them. The length of the CDR3 is 14 residues. The CDR3 nucleotides are TGTGCCAGCAGTTTGTCGCGGCGCACAGATACGCAGTATTTT. This gives the protein CASSLSRRTDTQYF.

For this clonotype: This may arise from a read error, as a much more abundant clone is one base away. The rearrangement links TRBV28 to TRBJ1-5; D perhaps matches TRBD1 (6 bases). Trimming left V 6 bases short and J 2 bases short, with 14 bases between. Germline CDR1 reads MDHEN; CDR2 reads SYDVKM. The CDR3 runs to 15 residues. CDR3: CASSHFGGGNQPQHF. As DNA, the CDR3 is TGTGCCAGCAGCCATTTTGGGGGCGGCAATCAGCCCCAGCATTTT.

The chain uses TRBV2 and TRBJ2-7, with D possibly being TRBD2 (6 bases). The CDR3 has 11 amino acids. Germline lookup yields CDR1 SNHLY and CDR2 FYNNEI. CDR3: CAETGRYEQYF. The CDR3 nucleotides read TGTGCAGAGACGGGGAGGTACGAGCAGTACTTC.

The J gene is TRBJ1-5, the V gene TRBV7-3; D gene ambiguous. This CDR3 has 15 amino acids. Germline V gene sequence: CDR1 SGHTA, CDR2 FQGTGA. V gave up 5 bases and J gave up 0 bases, with 11 bases separating them. The CDR3 here is CASSPGTYSNQPQHF. In DNA, the CDR3 is TGTGCCAGCAGCCCAGGAACGTATAGCAATCAGCCCCAGCATTTT.